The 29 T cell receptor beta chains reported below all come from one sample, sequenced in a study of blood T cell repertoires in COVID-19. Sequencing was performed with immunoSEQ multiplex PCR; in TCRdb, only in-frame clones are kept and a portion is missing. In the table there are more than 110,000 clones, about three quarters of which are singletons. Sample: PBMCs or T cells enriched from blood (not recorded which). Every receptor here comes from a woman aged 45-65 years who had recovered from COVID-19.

This chain's CDR3 is CASSQASLAGQETQYF. The CDR3 DNA is TGTGCCAGCAGCCAGGCCTCTTTAGCGGGGCAAGAGACCCAGTACTTC. This chain uses TRBV3-1 (or the pseudogene TRBV3-2) with TRBJ2-5, with TRBD2 matching 8 bases. Germline V gene sequence: CDR1 LGHDT, CDR2 YNNKEL (reference sequence). The CDR3 contains 16 residues. V lost 3 bases to trimming and J lost 2 bases; unmatched junction nucleotides: 8.

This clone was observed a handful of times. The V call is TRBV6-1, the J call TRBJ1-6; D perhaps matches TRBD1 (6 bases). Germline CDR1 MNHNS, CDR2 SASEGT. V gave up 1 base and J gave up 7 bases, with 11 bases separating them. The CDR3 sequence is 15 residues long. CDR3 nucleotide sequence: TGTGCCAGCAGTGAAGTTGTTACAGGGAATTCACCCCTCCACTTT. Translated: CASSEVVTGNSPLHF.

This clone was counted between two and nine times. Written as DNA, the CDR3 is TGTGCCAGCAGCCCTACTCCCATCACTGAAGCTTTCTTT. This encodes CASSPTPITEAFF. The J gene is TRBJ1-1, the V gene TRBV7-2; no firm D call. CDR3 length equals 13 residues. The V gene lost 5 bases and the J gene lost 4 bases, with 11 bases spanning the gap. Germline V gene lookup returns CDR1 SGHTA and CDR2 FQGNSA. The full variable domain, its missing parts supplied by reference TRBV7-2 and TRBJ1-1, is GAGVSQSPSNKVTEKGKDVELRCDPISGHTALYWYRQSLGQGLEFLIYFQGNSAPDKSGLPSDRFSAERTGGSVSTLTIQRTQQEDSAVYLCASSPTPITEAFFGQGTRLTVV.

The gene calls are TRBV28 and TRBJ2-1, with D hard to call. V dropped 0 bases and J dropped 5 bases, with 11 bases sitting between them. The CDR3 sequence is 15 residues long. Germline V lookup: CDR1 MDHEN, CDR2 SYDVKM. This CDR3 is CASSLWSTANNEQFF. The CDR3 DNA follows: TGTGCCAGCAGTTTATGGTCTACAGCTAACAATGAGCAGTTCTTC. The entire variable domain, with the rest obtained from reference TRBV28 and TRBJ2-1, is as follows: DVKVTQSSRYLVKRTGEKVFLECVQDMDHENMFWYRQDPGLGLRLIYFSYDVKMKEKGDIPEGYSVSREKKERFSLILESASTNQTSMYLCASSLWSTANNEQFFGPGTRLTVL.

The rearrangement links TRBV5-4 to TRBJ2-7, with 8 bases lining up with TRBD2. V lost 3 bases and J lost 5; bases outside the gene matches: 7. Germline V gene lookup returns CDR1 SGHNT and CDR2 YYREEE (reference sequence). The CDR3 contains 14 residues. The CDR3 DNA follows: TGTGCCAGCAGCTCGGGGGGGGCGCAGGACGAGCAGTACTTC. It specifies CASSSGGAQDEQYF. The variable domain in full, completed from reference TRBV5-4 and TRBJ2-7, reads ETGVTQSPTHLIKTRGQQVTLRCSSQSGHNTVSWYQQALGQGPQFIFQYYREEENGRGNFPPRFSGLQFPNYSSELNVNALELDDSALYLCASSSGGAQDEQYFGPGTRLTVT.

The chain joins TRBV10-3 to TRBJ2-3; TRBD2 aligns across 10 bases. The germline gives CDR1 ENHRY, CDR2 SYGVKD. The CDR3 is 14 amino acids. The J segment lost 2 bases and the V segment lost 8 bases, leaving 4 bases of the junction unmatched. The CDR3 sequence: CAIRAGGTTDTQYF. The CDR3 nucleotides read TGTGCCATCCGAGCGGGGGGGACCACAGATACGCAGTATTTT.

CDR3 DNA sequence: TGTGCCAGCAGCCGCCAGGGAATGGCGGGAGTTCGCAATGAGCAGTTCTTC. It yields the protein CASSRQGMAGVRNEQFF. The rearrangement uses TRBV4-2 and TRBJ2-1, with TRBD2 matching over 7 bases. With V trimmed by 4 bases and J by 6 bases, 15 bases remained unmatched. The CDR3 runs 17 residues. Germline lookup yields CDR1 LGHNA and CDR2 YNFKEQ.

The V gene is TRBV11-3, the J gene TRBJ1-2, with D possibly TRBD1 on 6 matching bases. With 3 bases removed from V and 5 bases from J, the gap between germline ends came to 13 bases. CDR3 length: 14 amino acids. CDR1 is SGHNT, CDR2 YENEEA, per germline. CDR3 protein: CASSFGGRGYGYTF. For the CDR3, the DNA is TGTGCCAGCAGCTTCGGGGGGCGCGGGTATGGCTACACCTTC. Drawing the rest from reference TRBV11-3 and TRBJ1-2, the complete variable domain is EAGVVQSPRYKIIEKKQPVAFWCNPISGHNTLYWYLQNLGQGPELLIRYENEEAVDDSQLPKDRFSAERLKGVDSTLKIQPAELGDSAVYLCASSFGGRGYGYTFGSGTRLTVV.

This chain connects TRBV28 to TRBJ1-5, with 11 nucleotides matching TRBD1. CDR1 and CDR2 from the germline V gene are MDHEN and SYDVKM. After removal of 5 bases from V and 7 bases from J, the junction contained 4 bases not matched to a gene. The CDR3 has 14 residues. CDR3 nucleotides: TGTGCCAGCAGTCTCGGGACAGGGGGGCAGCCCCAGCATTTT. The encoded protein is CASSLGTGGQPQHF.

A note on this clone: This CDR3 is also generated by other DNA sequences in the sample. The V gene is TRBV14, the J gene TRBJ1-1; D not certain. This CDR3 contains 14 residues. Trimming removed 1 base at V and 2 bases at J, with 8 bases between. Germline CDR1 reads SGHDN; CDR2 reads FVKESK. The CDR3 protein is CASSQVRGNTEAFF. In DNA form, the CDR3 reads TGTGCCAGCAGCCAAGTCCGGGGAAACACTGAAGCTTTCTTT.

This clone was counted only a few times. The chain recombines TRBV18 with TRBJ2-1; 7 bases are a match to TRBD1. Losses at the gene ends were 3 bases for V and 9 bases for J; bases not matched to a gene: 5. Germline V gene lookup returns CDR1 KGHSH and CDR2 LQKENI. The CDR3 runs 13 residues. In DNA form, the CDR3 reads TGTGCCAGCTCACCGGACAGGTTGGGTGAGCAGTTCTTC. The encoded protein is CASSPDRLGEQFF. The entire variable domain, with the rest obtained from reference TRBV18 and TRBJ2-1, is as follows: NAGVMQNPRHLVRRRGQEARLRCSPMKGHSHVYWYRQLPEEGLKFMVYLQKENIIDESGMPKERFSAEFPKEGPSILRIQQVVRGDSAAYFCASSPDRLGEQFFGPGTRLTVL.

In nucleotides, the CDR3 is TGTGCCAGCACGCTCCTCGGACAGGGTTTTAATGAAAAACTGTTTTTT. Residues: CASTLLGQGFNEKLFF. The chain employs TRBV7-9 and TRBJ1-4; 8 bases map to TRBD1. Germline lookup yields CDR1 SEHNR and CDR2 FQNEAQ (reference sequence). J was trimmed by 4 bases and V by 7 bases; bases with no gene match: 11. The CDR3 runs 16 residues.

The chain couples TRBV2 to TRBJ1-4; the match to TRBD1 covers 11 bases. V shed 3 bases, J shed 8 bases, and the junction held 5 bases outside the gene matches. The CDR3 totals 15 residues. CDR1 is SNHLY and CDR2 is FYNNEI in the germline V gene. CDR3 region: CASSEGGTGGEKLFF. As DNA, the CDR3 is TGTGCCAGCAGTGAGGGCGGGACAGGGGGAGAAAAACTGTTTTTT.

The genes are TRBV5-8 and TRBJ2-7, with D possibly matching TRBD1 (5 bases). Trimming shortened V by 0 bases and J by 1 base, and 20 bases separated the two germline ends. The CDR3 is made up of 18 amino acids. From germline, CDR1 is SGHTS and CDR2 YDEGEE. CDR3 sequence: CASSLAYGSGLKSYEQYF. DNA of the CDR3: TGTGCCAGCAGCTTGGCCTATGGTTCAGGGCTAAAGTCCTACGAGCAGTACTTC.

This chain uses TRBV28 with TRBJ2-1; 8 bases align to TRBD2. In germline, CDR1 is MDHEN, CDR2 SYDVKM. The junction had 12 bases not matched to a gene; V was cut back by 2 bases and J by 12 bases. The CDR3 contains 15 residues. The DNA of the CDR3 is TGTGCCAGCAGTTTACAGTCTAGCGGGCCTCTCGGGCAGTTCTTC. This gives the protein CASSLQSSGPLGQFF.

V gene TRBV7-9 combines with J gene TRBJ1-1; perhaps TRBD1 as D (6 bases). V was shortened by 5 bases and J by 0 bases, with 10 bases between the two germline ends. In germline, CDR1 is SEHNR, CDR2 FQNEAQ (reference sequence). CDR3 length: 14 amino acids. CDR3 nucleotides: TGTGCCAGCAGCCCACAGGGTATGAACACTGAAGCTTTCTTT. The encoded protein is CASSPQGMNTEAFF.

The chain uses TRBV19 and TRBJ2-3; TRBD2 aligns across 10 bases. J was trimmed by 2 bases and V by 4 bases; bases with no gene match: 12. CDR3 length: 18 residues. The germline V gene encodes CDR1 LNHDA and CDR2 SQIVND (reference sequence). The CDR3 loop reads CASSSPRKLAGHTDTQYF. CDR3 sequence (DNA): TGTGCCAGTAGTAGTCCCCGAAAACTAGCGGGGCACACAGATACGCAGTATTTT.

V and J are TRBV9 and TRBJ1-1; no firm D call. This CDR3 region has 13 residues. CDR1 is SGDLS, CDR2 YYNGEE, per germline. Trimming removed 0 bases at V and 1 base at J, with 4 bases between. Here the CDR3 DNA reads TGTGCCAGCAGCGTAGAACAGAACACTGAAGCTTTCTTT. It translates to CASSVEQNTEAFF.

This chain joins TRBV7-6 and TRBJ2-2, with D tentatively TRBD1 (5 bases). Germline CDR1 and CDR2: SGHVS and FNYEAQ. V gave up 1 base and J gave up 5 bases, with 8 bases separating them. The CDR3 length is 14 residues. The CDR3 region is CASSLEGRTGELFF. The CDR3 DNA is TGTGCCAGCAGCTTAGAGGGGCGAACCGGGGAGCTGTTTTTT. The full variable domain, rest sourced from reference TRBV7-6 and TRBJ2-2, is GAGVSQSPRYKVTKRGQDVALRCDPISGHVSLYWYRQALGQGPEFLTYFNYEAQQDKSGLPNDRFSAERPEGSISTLTIQRTEQRDSAMYRCASSLEGRTGELFFGEGSRLTVL.

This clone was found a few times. This CDR3 is CAWGLGRGLAGADETQYF. CDR3 bases: TGTGCCTGGGGGTTGGGGCGTGGGCTAGCGGGAGCAGATGAGACCCAGTACTTC. The chain recombines TRBV30 with TRBJ2-5; TRBD2 matches at 10 bases. V lost 5 bases, J lost 5 bases, and 20 bases stayed unmatched. This CDR3 comprises 18 residues. Per the germline V gene, CDR1 is GTSNPN and CDR2 is SVGIG (reference sequence).

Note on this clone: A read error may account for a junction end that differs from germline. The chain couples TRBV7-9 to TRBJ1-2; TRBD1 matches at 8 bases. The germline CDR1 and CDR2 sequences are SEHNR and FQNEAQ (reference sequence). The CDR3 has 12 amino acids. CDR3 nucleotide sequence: TGTGCCAGCAGCACTATTCCGGGACAGGTGTTCTTC. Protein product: CASSTIPGQVFF.

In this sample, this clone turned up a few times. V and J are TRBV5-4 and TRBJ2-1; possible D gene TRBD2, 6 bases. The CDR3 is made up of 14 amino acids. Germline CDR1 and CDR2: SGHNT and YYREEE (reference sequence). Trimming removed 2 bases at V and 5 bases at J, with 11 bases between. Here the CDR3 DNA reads TGTGCCAGCAGCTTAACCGGGACTGACAATGAGCAGTTCTTC. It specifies CASSLTGTDNEQFF. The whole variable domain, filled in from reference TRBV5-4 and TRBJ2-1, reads ETGVTQSPTHLIKTRGQQVTLRCSSQSGHNTVSWYQQALGQGPQFIFQYYREEENGRGNFPPRFSGLQFPNYSSELNVNALELDDSALYLCASSLTGTDNEQFFGPGTRLTVL.

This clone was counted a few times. In DNA form, the CDR3 reads TGTGCCAGCAGCTTACTGGCGGGGGTGAATGAGCAGTTCTTC. It yields the protein CASSLLAGVNEQFF. This rearrangement joins TRBV13 to TRBJ2-1; the match to TRBD2 covers 7 bases. This CDR3 comprises 14 residues. Germline values: CDR1 PRHDT, CDR2 FYEKMQ (reference sequence). V gave up 2 bases and J gave up 7 bases; unmatched junction bases: 5.

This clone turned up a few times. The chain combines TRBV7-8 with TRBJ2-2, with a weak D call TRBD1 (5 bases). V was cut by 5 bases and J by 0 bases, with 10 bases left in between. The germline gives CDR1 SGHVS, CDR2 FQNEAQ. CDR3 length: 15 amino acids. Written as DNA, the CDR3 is TGTGCCAGCAGCCAGACAGTTACGAACACCGGGGAGCTGTTTTTT. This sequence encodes CASSQTVTNTGELFF.

The CDR3 loop reads CAISPGFNEQYF. The DNA of the CDR3 is TGTGCCATCAGCCCGGGTTTCAACGAGCAGTACTTC. The chain links TRBV10-3 to TRBJ2-7; D ambiguous. The CDR3 spans 12 residues. Germline V CDR1 and CDR2: ENHRY, SYGVKD. Trimming left V 6 bases short and J 5 bases short, with 11 bases between.

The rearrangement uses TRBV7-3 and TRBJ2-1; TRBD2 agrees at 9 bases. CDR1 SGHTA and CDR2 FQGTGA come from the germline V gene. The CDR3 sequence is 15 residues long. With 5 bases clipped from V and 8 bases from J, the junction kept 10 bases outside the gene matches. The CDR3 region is CASSPFAGGIYEQFF. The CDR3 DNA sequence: TGTGCCAGCAGCCCGTTTGCGGGGGGGATCTATGAGCAGTTCTTC.

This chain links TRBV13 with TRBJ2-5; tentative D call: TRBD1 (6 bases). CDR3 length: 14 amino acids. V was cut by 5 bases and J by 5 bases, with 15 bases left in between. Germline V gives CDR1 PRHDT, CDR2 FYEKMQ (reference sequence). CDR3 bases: TGTGCCAGCAGCCCCCAGGACAGTGGGGAGACCCAGTACTTC. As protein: CASSPQDSGETQYF.

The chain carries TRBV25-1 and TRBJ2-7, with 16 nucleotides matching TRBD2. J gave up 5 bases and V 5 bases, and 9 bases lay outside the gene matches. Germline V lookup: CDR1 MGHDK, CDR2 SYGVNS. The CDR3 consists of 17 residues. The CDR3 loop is CASSSTGLAGGPDEQYF. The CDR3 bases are TGTGCCAGCAGTTCGACGGGACTAGCGGGAGGGCCCGACGAGCAGTACTTC.

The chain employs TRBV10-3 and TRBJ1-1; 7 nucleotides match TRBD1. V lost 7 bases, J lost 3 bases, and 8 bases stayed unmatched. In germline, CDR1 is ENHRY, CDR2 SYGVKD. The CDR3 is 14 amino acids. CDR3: CAITMTGLDTEAFF. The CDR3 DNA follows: TGTGCCATCACCATGACAGGGTTGGACACTGAAGCTTTCTTT.